This T cell receptor (beta chain) was retrieved from a study of T cells in Graves' hyperthyroidism and ophthalmopathy. General observations from the study: Most clonotypes expanded in thyroid above 0.001 were likewise present in blood.

RNA transcripts provided the source from which TCR beta CDR3 regions were amplified. RT-PCR in the first round (using the HTBI primer set) targeted the TCR CDR3. TCRdb re-derived calls from the multiplex PCR reads in MiXCR, one entry per CDR3 protein. The table has around 300,000 distinct CDR3 sequences, roughly 22% seen once. With respect to this clonotype: Its antigen is not identified.

Enrolled ophthalmopathy patients presented with a Clinical Activity Score of at least 3, a NOSPECS grade of at least 4, and disease duration under 3 months. Exclusion of a patient resulted from uncontrolled infection, other autoimmune disease, pregnancy or lactation. CDR3 length equals 13 residues. Germline CDR1 MNHNS, CDR2 SASEGT. Trimming took off 7 bases at V and 2 bases at J, with 11 bases between the two ends. The TCR originated in a man aged 30 to 45 with Graves' ophthalmopathy. Input material: blood. The V gene is TRBV6-1, the J gene TRBJ1-2; D is uncertain. The DNA for the CDR3 is TGTGCCAGCACCGGAACTGCGAACTATGGCTACACCTTC. It is translated as CASTGTANYGYTF.